This T cell receptor beta chain derives from a study of neurological immune-mediated disorders. Study outcomes and limitations: With the multiple sclerosis repertoire cluster, none of the clinical or MRI features showed an association.

The cDNA came from 5'RACE, which used 10-nucleotide random UMIs. The yield of each sequencing run was over 160 million TCR-beta sequences from 15-18 subjects. TCRdb re-analysed the 5' RACE reads in MiXCR, keeping a single row per CDR3 protein. The top ten clones hold 6.5% to 7.5% of a sample with 50,000 to 80,000 distinct CDR3 sequences, 4.5% of them seen once. Unsorted libraries were derived from 2 million PBMCs stored at -80 C. This clonotype was found many times. Its antigen is not known. The receptor comes from a young man with multiple sclerosis. Specimen: PBMCs.

This chain's CDR3 is CASSVAGPSTEAFF. In DNA, the CDR3 is TGTGCCAGCAGCGTAGCCGGACCGAGCACTGAAGCTTTCTTT. This rearrangement joins TRBV9 to TRBJ1-1; D remains unclear. Deletions cut 0 bases from V and 4 bases from J, with 10 bases between. The CDR3 runs to 14 residues. Per the germline V gene, CDR1 is SGDLS and CDR2 is YYNGEE.